This T cell receptor beta chain originates from a study of T cell responses to AZD1222 COVID-19 vaccine. Repertoires were generated with immunoSEQ multiplex PCR, while TCRdb's copy carries only in-frame clones and drops some. There are 150,000 or so clones in the sample; around 89% occur only once, and about 16% lies in the top ten. As regards this clone: Its matching antigen is unknown.

Findings of the study overall: Clonal diversity was possibly underestimated, and the donors were mostly white British, with more females. No repertoire was sampled before or during the peak T cell response, only after it.

This CDR3 spans 14 amino acids. V was clipped by 2 bases and J by 1 base, with 9 bases between them. Germline-derived CDR1 and CDR2 are SGHRS and YFSETQ. The source was peripheral blood, collected on day 0 of AZD1222 vaccination. The clonotype was recovered from an adult in good health. J is TRBJ1-2 and V is TRBV5-1; no firm D call. The CDR3 sequence: CASSFDGFNYGYTF. DNA of the CDR3: TGCGCCAGCAGCTTTGACGGTTTTAACTATGGCTACACCTTC.